Below are 2 T cell receptor beta chains sequenced from a single sample in a study of control samples from healthy donors and cancer patients. Method: immunoSEQ multiplex PCR; TCRdb's copy keeps in-frame clones and lacks some. The table lists some 150,000 clones, 85% to 95% of them singletons. Sequenced: blood. Every receptor here comes from a man between 35 and 55 years old in good health.

This sequence joins TRBV11-2 and TRBJ1-1, with 8 bases that match TRBD1. With V trimmed by 5 bases and J by 4 bases, 12 bases remained unmatched. There are 16 residues in the CDR3. CDR1 and CDR2 (germline): SGHAT, FQNNGV. In DNA form, the CDR3 reads TGTGCCAGCAGCGCCCGGACAGGGATGATGAGCACTGAAGCTTTCTTT. This translates into CASSARTGMMSTEAFF.

The chain couples TRBV11-2 to TRBJ1-2; weak D call: TRBD1 (5 bases). Germline CDR1 SGHAT, CDR2 FQNNGV. Between the trimmed V and J ends, which lost 6 bases and 2 bases, there was a span of 13 bases. The CDR3 is made up of 14 amino acids. CDR3 residues: CASRGQSLNYGYTF. The CDR3 nucleotides read TGTGCCAGCAGGGGGCAGTCGCTAAACTATGGCTACACCTTC.